This entry lists 12 T cell receptor beta chains sequenced from one sample in a study of shared clonotypes between healthy human individuals. Measured with immunoSEQ multiplex PCR; TCRdb has only the in-frame clones, and not every one. This sample has roughly 2.4 million clones, with roughly 95% found just once. Sequenced: naive CD4+ T cells sorted from blood. Specified subset: CD45RA+ positively selected. The receptors originated from a young man in good health.

The rearrangement uses TRBV7-3 and TRBJ2-5; D is possibly TRBD2 (6 bases). The germline gives CDR1 SGHTA, CDR2 FQGTGA. Trimming removed 5 bases at V and 8 bases at J, with 18 bases between. The CDR3 consists of 14 residues. DNA of the CDR3: TGTGCCAGCAGCCTATCCCCAACCGGGGGAACCCAGTACTTC. This gives the protein CASSLSPTGGTQYF.

This clone was seen once. The chain uses TRBV30 and TRBJ1-3; a weak D match, TRBD1 (5 bases). The V gene's germline CDR1 is GTSNPN and CDR2 SVGIG (reference sequence). The CDR3 loop spans 14 amino acids. Trimming pared 8 bases from V and 0 bases from J, leaving 14 bases between. In DNA, the CDR3 is TGTGCCGGAGCCGGACAACTCTCTGGAAACACCATATATTTT. It specifies CAGAGQLSGNTIYF. The full variable domain, with the rest looked up from reference TRBV30 and TRBJ1-3, is SQTIHQWPATLVQPVGSPLSLECTVEGTSNPNLYWYRQAAGRGLQLLFYSVGIGQISSEVPQNLSASRPQDRQFILSSKKLLLSDSGFYLCAGAGQLSGNTIYFGEGSWLTVV.

The CDR3 spells CASSQDPQVYGYTF. CDR3 bases: TGCGCCAGCAGCCAAGACCCCCAGGTTTATGGCTACACCTTC. The chain carries TRBV4-3 and TRBJ1-2; no firm D call. Trimming took off 0 bases at V and 5 bases at J, with 10 bases between the two ends. The CDR3 extends over 14 amino acids. CDR1 LGHNA and CDR2 YSLEER come from the germline V gene.

Points on this clone: In the same sample, other DNA sequences code for this CDR3. The CDR3 DNA reads as TGCGCCAGCAGCGGGCAGTTGAACACTGAAGCTTTCTTT. The encoded protein is CASSGQLNTEAFF. The chain employs TRBV5-1 and TRBJ1-1; D is ambiguous. The germline V gene has CDR1 SGHRS and CDR2 YFSETQ. The CDR3 consists of 13 residues. The V and J ends lost 4 bases and 0 bases respectively, with 7 bases between them.

The table lists this clone with a count of one. A junction boundary mismatches the germline segment, possibly from a read error. This chain links TRBV5-6 with TRBJ2-3; 11 positions agree with TRBD2. Per the germline V gene, CDR1 is SGHDT and CDR2 is YYEEEE. The CDR3 is made up of 13 amino acids. CDR3 DNA sequence: TGTGCCAGCAGCTTGGTGTCTAGCGGGAGGAGCCATTTT. As protein: CASSLVSSGRSHF. The full variable domain, completed using reference TRBV5-6 and TRBJ2-3, is DAGVTQSPTHLIKTRGQQVTLRCSPKSGHDTVSWYQQALGQGPQFIFQYYEEEERQRGNFPDRFSGHQFPNYSSELNVNALLLGDSALYLCASSLVSSGRSHFGPGTRLTVL.

This chain joins TRBV4-3 and TRBJ2-3; 8 bases are shared with TRBD2. The CDR3 contains 14 residues. Per the germline V gene, CDR1 is LGHNA and CDR2 is YSLEER. Trimming cost V 1 base and J 8 bases; bases outside gene matches: 5. CDR3 residues: CASSQAGGPSTQYF. CDR3 DNA: TGCGCCAGCAGCCAAGCGGGAGGGCCGTCTACGCAGTATTTT.

This clone was observed once. The chain employs TRBV7-2 and TRBJ2-2, with 9 bases that match TRBD1. The CDR3 covers 16 residues. CDR1 and CDR2 (germline): SGHTA, FQGNSA. Trimming at V came to 5 bases and at J to 5 bases, leaving 9 bases not matched to a gene. The DNA of the CDR3 is TGTGCCAGCAGCGTCCGGGGACAGGGAGCTACCGGGGAGCTGTTTTTT. Its protein is CASSVRGQGATGELFF.

V is TRBV30 and J is TRBJ1-2; no clear D gene. Trimming took 4 bases from V and 0 from J, leaving 6 bases between them. The length of the CDR3 is 12 residues. Germline V CDR1 and CDR2: GTSNPN, SVGIG (reference sequence). Written as DNA, the CDR3 is TGTGCCTGGACAGGACCTAACTATGGCTACACCTTC. Encoded protein: CAWTGPNYGYTF. Full variable domain (remainder filled in from reference TRBV30 and TRBJ1-2): SQTIHQWPATLVQPVGSPLSLECTVEGTSNPNLYWYRQAAGRGLQLLFYSVGIGQISSEVPQNLSASRPQDRQFILSSKKLLLSDSGFYLCAWTGPNYGYTFGSGTRLTVV.

This sequence joins TRBV18 and TRBJ2-7; a weak D match, TRBD1 (6 bases). Germline V gene lookup returns CDR1 KGHSH and CDR2 LQKENI. The V gene lost 6 bases and the J gene lost 7 bases, with 16 bases spanning the gap. The length of the CDR3 is 13 residues. For the CDR3, the DNA is TGTGCCAGCTCCGTCGACAGGTCTCGTGAGCAGTACTTC. Translation gives CASSVDRSREQYF.

A remark on this clone: Other nucleotide sequences in the sample specify the same CDR3. The CDR3 DNA follows: TGTGCCAGCAGCTTGAGCGGAAGCTCCTACGAGCAGTACTTC. This encodes CASSLSGSSYEQYF. The V and J genes are TRBV7-8 and TRBJ2-7; D possibly corresponds to TRBD2 (5 bases). The V end was cut by 3 bases, the J end by 0 bases, with 9 bases between. Germline CDR1 SGHVS, CDR2 FQNEAQ. This CDR3 has 14 residues.

Concerning this clone: In the same sample, other DNA sequences code for this CDR3. The DNA for the CDR3 is TGTGCCAGCAGTGAAGGGGGGCTGAACACTGAAGCTTTCTTT. This sequence encodes CASSEGGLNTEAFF. This chain links TRBV6-1 with TRBJ1-1, with TRBD1 as a possible D gene (6 bases). V lost 1 base and J 0 bases, leaving 6 bases between the germline ends. CDR1 and CDR2 (germline): MNHNS, SASEGT. The CDR3 is made up of 14 amino acids.

This clone was recorded once. J is TRBJ1-6 and V is TRBV29-1; 8 nucleotides line up with TRBD1. This CDR3 has 13 amino acids. In germline, CDR1 is SQVTM, CDR2 ANQGSEA. Losses at the gene ends were 4 bases for V and 9 bases for J; bases not matched to a gene: 5. CDR3 region: CSVGETGVSPLHF. In DNA form, the CDR3 reads TGCAGCGTTGGTGAGACAGGGGTTTCACCCCTCCACTTT.